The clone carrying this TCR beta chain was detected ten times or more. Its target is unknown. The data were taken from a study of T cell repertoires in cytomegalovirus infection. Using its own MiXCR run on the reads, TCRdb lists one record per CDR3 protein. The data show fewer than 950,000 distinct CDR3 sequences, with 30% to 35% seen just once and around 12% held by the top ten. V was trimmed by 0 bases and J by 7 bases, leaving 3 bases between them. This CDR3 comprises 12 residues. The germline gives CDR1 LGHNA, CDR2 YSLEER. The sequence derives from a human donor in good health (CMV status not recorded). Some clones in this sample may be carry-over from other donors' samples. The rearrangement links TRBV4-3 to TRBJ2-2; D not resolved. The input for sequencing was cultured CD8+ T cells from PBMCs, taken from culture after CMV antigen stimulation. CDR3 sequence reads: CASSQDGGELFF. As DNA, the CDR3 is TGCGCCAGCAGCCAAGATGGCGGGGAGCTGTTTTTT.